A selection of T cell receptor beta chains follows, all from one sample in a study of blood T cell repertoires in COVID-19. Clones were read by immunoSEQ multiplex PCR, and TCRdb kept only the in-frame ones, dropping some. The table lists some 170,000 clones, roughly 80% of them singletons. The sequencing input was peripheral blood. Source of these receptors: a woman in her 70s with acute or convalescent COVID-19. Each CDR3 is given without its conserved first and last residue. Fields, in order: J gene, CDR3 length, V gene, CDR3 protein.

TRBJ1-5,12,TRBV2,ASNDRDSNQPQH
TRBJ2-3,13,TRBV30,AWTPGTVITDTQY
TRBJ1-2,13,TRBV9,ASSKGQGAVYGYT
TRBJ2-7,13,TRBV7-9,ASSGRTSGADEQY
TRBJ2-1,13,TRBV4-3,ASSQTSGTHNEQF
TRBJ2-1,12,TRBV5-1,ASSRPSGSNEQF
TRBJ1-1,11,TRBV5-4,ASSTGTGLEAF
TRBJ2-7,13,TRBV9,ASSVEGTGGYEQY
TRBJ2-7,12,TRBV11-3,ASSLDRQAGEQY
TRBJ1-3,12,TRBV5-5,ASSLAGSGNTIY
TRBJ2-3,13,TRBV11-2,ASSVTGTVTDTQY
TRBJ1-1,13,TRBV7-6,ASSLAAGLKTEAF
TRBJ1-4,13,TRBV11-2,ASSLRGQGNEKLF
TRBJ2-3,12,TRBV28,ASSSDATMNTQY
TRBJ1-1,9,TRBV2,ASFLNTEAF
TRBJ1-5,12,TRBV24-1,ATSGTGRYQPQH
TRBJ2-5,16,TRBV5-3,ARSTTSGSPPSQETQY
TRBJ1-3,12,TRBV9,ASSVVASGNTIY
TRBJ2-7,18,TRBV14,ASSQAWTGTGRLSSYEQY
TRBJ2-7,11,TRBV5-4,ASSSHRGSEQY
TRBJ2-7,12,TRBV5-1,ASSLGTTNYEQY
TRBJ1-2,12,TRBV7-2,ASSSGTGELGYT
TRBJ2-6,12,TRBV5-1,ASSSVSGANVLT
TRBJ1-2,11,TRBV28,ASSLGGLYGYT
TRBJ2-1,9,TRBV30,AWARQGKQF
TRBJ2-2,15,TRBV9,ASSVGAQFTGSGELF
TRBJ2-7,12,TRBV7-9,ASSLVRQGAEQY
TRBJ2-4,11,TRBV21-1,ASQRLAKNIQY
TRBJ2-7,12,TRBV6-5,ASSRTENTYEQY
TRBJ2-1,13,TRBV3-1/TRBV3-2,ASSQLAGGYNEQF
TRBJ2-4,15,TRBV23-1,ASSQRGHSLSKNIQY
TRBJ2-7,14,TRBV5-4,ASSSDTGGWSYEQY
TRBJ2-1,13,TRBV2,ASSEALAPSDEQF
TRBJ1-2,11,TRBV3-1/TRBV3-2,ASSPTDTYGYT
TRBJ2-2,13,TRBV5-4,ASSFALGYTGELF
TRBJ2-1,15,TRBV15,ATSTILAGVPNNEQF
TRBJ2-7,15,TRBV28,ASSFWTGQGASYEQY
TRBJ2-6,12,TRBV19,ASEDRGGANVLT
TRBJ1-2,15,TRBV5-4,ASSPRPRGGGSYGYT
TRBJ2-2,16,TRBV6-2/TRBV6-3,ASSSPLGGGLNTGELF
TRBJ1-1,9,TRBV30,AQMMNTEAF
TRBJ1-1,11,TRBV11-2,ASSSIRDTEAF
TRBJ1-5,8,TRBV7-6,ASLRQPQH
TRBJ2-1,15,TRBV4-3,ASSQVVSTSGEMKQF
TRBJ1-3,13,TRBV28,ASSLPGTGGNTIY
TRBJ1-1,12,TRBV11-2,ASSSQGANTEAF
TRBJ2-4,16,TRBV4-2,ASSQDITGGAAKNIQY
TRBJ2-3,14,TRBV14,ASSQGIRGSTDTQY
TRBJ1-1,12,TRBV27,ASRPNRGRTEAF
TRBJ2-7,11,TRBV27,ASSLTASYEQY
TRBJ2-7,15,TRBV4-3,ASSQGGGRAGMYEQY
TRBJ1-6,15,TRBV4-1,ASSQERETGENSPLH
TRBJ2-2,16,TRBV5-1,ASSLDPGGGANTGELF
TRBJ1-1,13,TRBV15,ATSVTGQSNTEAF